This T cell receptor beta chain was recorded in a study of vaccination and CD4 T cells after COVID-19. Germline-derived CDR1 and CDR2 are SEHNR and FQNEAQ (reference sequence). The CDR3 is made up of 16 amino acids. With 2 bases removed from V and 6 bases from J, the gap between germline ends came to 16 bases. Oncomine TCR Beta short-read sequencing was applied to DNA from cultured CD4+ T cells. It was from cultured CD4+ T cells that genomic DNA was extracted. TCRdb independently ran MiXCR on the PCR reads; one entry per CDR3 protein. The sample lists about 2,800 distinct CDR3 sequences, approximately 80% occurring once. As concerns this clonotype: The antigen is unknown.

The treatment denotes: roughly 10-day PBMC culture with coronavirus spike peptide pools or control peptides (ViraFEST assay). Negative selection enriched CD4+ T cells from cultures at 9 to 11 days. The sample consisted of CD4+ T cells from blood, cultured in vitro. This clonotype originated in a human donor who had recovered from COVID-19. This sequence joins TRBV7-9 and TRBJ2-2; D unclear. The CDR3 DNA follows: TGTGCCAGCAGCTTAAGTGCGACATGGCCTGCCGGGGAGCTGTTTTTT. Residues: CASSLSATWPAGELFF.